Shown below are 18 T cell receptor beta chains from a single sample sequenced in a study of technical replicates of blood from a handful of donors. Some clones are missing from TCRdb's copy, which holds only in-frame ones; the method was immunoSEQ multiplex PCR. The sample lists tens of thousands of clones, about 94% occurring once. The specimen was T cells isolated from PBMCs. These receptors came from a human donor in good health.

This clone was counted once. The genes are TRBV13 and TRBJ1-3; D not certain. Trimming pared 4 bases from V and 3 bases from J, leaving 16 bases between. The CDR3 sequence is 16 residues long. Germline CDR1 is PRHDT and CDR2 is FYEKMQ (reference sequence). The CDR3 sequence is CASSSRAFGDGNTIYF. CDR3 bases: TGTGCCAGCAGCTCCCGGGCCTTCGGGGATGGAAACACCATATATTTT.

This chain uses TRBV7-9 with TRBJ1-2; D uncertain. CDR1 is SEHNR, CDR2 FQNEAQ, per germline (reference sequence). The germline V and J ends were trimmed by 4 bases and 3 bases, with 3 bases remaining between them. The length of the CDR3 is 11 residues. CDR3 bases: TGTGCCAGCAGCTCGGACTATGGCTACACCTTC. Translated, it gives CASSSDYGYTF.

This chain links TRBV5-8 with TRBJ2-7; the D gene is possibly TRBD2 (7 bases). This CDR3 spans 17 amino acids. V was shortened by 1 base and J by 4 bases, with 21 bases between the two germline ends. The germline CDR1 and CDR2 sequences are SGHTS and YDEGEE. The CDR3 sequence: CASSLHRASAGVYEQYF. The CDR3 nucleotides read TGTGCCAGCAGCTTGCACAGGGCATCTGCGGGAGTGTACGAGCAGTACTTC.

The V and J genes are TRBV28 and TRBJ1-5; no firm D call. Germline V gives CDR1 MDHEN, CDR2 SYDVKM. The CDR3 contains 15 residues. Trimming took 7 bases from V and 2 from J, leaving 15 bases between them. The CDR3 protein is CASTPVRGGNQPQHF. CDR3 bases: TGTGCCAGCACCCCCGTCCGGGGAGGCAATCAGCCCCAGCATTTT.

The rearrangement joins TRBV4-1 to TRBJ2-3; 8 bases align to TRBD2. The CDR3 spans 17 residues. Trimming cost V 5 bases and J 2 bases; bases outside gene matches: 12. Germline values: CDR1 MGHRA, CDR2 YSYEKL. The CDR3 DNA reads TGCGCCAGCAGCAATATTCAGCGGGGGTCGGTCACAGATACGCAGTATTTT. Protein product: CASSNIQRGSVTDTQYF.

As regards this clone: Because the CDR3's place on the DNA is in doubt, the DNA is left out and the CDR3 is given as listed by TCRdb. The chain combines TRBV7-6 with TRBJ2-2; the D call in the table, TRBD1, was not verified against the DNA. The CDR3 comprises 13 residues, both ends counted. Germline V gene data show CDR1 as SGHVS and CDR2 as FNYEAQ. CDR3 sequence reads: CASSQFGQGIMFF.

The chain couples TRBV6-1 to TRBJ1-2; maybe TRBD1 (6 bases). Trimming left V 1 base short and J 5 bases short, with 17 bases between. Germline V gene lookup returns CDR1 MNHNS and CDR2 SASEGT. The CDR3 is 16 amino acids. CDR3 in amino acids: CASSEEVRGGRYGYTF. As DNA, the CDR3 is TGTGCCAGCAGTGAAGAGGTCAGGGGAGGGAGGTATGGCTACACCTTC.

The J gene is TRBJ2-7, the V gene TRBV5-1, with TRBD2 identical over 7 bases. The CDR3 is made up of 14 amino acids. Germline CDR1 and CDR2: SGHRS and YFSETQ. V lost 4 bases to trimming and J lost 4 bases; unmatched junction nucleotides: 8. CDR3 sequence: CASSGILARYEQYF. The CDR3 DNA follows: TGCGCCAGCAGCGGAATACTAGCGAGGTACGAGCAGTACTTC.

The genes are TRBV9 and TRBJ2-7; 9 bases line up with TRBD1. Trimming removed 3 bases from V and 6 bases from J; junction bases left unmatched: 7. Germline V gene data show CDR1 as SGDLS and CDR2 as YYNGEE. The length of the CDR3 is 14 residues. The chain's CDR3 is CASSAGQGMTEQYF. The CDR3 DNA follows: TGTGCCAGCAGCGCGGGACAGGGAATGACCGAGCAGTACTTC. Full variable domain (rest looked up from reference TRBV9 and TRBJ2-7): DSGVTQTPKHLITATGQRVTLRCSPRSGDLSVYWYQQSLDQGLQFLIQYYNGEERAKGNILERFSAQQFPDLHSELNLSSLELGDSALYFCASSAGQGMTEQYFGPGTRLTVT.

Details on this clone: One end of the junction does not line up with germline, which may come from a read error. The chain uses TRBV7-9 and TRBJ2-2; D is possibly TRBD2 (5 bases). The CDR3 is made up of 16 amino acids. CDR1 is SEHNR, CDR2 FQNEAQ, per germline (reference sequence). The chain's CDR3 is CASSFGGRSNTGERFF. The CDR3 nucleotides are TGTGCCAGCAGCTTCGGCGGGCGATCGAACACCGGGGAGCGGTTTTTT.

This sequence joins TRBV4-1 and TRBJ2-1; D possibly corresponds to TRBD2 (6 bases). CDR3 size: 16 residues. Germline V gene data show CDR1 as MGHRA and CDR2 as YSYEKL. Trimming took 3 bases from V and 4 from J, leaving 16 bases between them. The CDR3 loop is CASSQSPSATYNEQFF. The CDR3 DNA sequence: TGCGCCAGCAGCCAGTCTCCTAGCGCGACGTACAATGAGCAGTTCTTC.

The genes are TRBV5-5 and TRBJ2-7, with 9 bases aligning to TRBD2. V lost 0 bases and J lost 0; bases outside the gene matches: 13. The CDR3 covers 19 residues. CDR1 is SGHKS, CDR2 YYEKEE, per germline (reference sequence). The CDR3 reads CASSLAFIAGVLSSYEQYF. DNA for the CDR3: TGTGCCAGCAGCTTGGCCTTTATAGCGGGGGTTCTCAGCTCCTACGAGCAGTACTTC.

The chain combines TRBV4-2 with TRBJ1-2; D is undetermined. Germline lookup yields CDR1 LGHNA and CDR2 YNFKEQ. V lost 4 bases, J lost 8 bases, and 14 bases lay in between. The CDR3 is 13 amino acids. CDR3 DNA sequence: TGTGCCAGCAGCCGGGAGAACATTTTGGGCTACACCTTC. Encoded protein: CASSRENILGYTF.

This clone was observed a single time. This chain connects TRBV5-6 to TRBJ1-2; TRBD1 matches 10 bases. The CDR3 totals 15 residues. V lost 1 base, J lost 7 bases, and 7 bases stayed unmatched. CDR1 is SGHDT and CDR2 is YYEEEE in the germline V gene. In nucleotides, the CDR3 is TGTGCCAGCAGCTTGACTACCGGGACAGGGGTTGGCTACACCTTC. Translation: CASSLTTGTGVGYTF.

The V and J genes are TRBV5-1 and TRBJ2-1; 14 bases map to TRBD2. Germline V CDR1 and CDR2: SGHRS, YFSETQ. The V gene end was trimmed by 4 bases and the J gene end by 2 bases; junction bases not matched to a gene: 5. CDR3 size: 17 residues. CDR3 region: CASSAGTSGGAYNEQFF. CDR3 in DNA: TGCGCCAGCAGCGCCGGGACTAGCGGGGGCGCCTACAATGAGCAGTTCTTC.

In this sample, this clone turned up once. The V gene is TRBV7-2, the J gene TRBJ1-1; 11 bases align to TRBD1. The CDR3 has 14 residues. Germline loops: CDR1 SGHTA, CDR2 FQGNSA. V gave up 6 bases and J gave up 6 bases; unmatched junction bases: 6. This CDR3 is CASSSGQGASEAFF. The CDR3 coding sequence is TGTGCCAGCAGTTCAGGACAGGGGGCCTCTGAAGCTTTCTTT.

The chain recombines TRBV15 with TRBJ2-7, with D uncertain. Germline CDR1 LNHNV, CDR2 YYDKDF (reference sequence). CDR3 length equals 14 residues. V lost 3 bases, J lost 4 bases, and 13 bases lay in between. DNA for the CDR3: TGTGCCACCAGCAGTGGCACATCCCCATACGAGCAGTACTTC. Translating it yields CATSSGTSPYEQYF.

Only one count was recorded for this clone. This chain links TRBV6-6 with TRBJ1-2; TRBD1 matches 7 bases. CDR1 and CDR2 from the germline V gene are MNHNY and SVGAGI (reference sequence). CDR3 size: 14 residues. J gave up 4 bases and V 5 bases, and 7 bases lay outside the gene matches. The CDR3 coding sequence is TGTGCCAGCAGTAAAGGGGACAGCGTCTATGGCTACACCTTC. It encodes CASSKGDSVYGYTF.